The clone carrying this T cell receptor beta chain was seen a single time. Antigen specificity is unknown. These data originate in a study of cytomegalovirus exposure and HLA in healthy donors. Study observations and caveats: Accounts indicate the classifier identified cytomegalovirus status with strong specificity and sensitivity. Altogether, around 160 TCR beta chains were recorded as cytomegalovirus-associated.

Sequencing used immunoSEQ multiplex PCR; TCRdb keeps in-frame clones, though not all of them. The sample includes 100,000 to 150,000 clones, roughly nine tenths of them seen just once. From germline, CDR1 is SGHVS and CDR2 FQNEAQ. The CDR3 covers 16 residues. V gave up 4 bases and J gave up 1 base; unmatched junction bases: 9. The clonotype comes from a woman aged 18-30 years in good health and CMV-seronegative. Sequenced: PBMCs. This sequence joins TRBV7-8 and TRBJ2-5; 7 bases map to TRBD2. The CDR3 nucleotides read TGTGCCAGCAGCTCCATGGGGGGGGACTTCCAAGAGACCCAGTACTTC. This encodes CASSSMGGDFQETQYF. Drawing the rest from reference TRBV7-8 and TRBJ2-5, the complete variable domain is GAGVSQSPRYKVAKRGQDVALRCDPISGHVSLFWYQQALGQGPEFLTYFQNEAQLDKSGLPSDRFFAERPEGSVSTLKIQRTQQEDSAVYLCASSSMGGDFQETQYFGPGTRLLVL.